This is a list of T cell receptor beta chains from one sample in a study of blood T cell repertoires in COVID-19. Clones were read by immunoSEQ multiplex PCR, and TCRdb kept only the in-frame ones, dropping some. The sample records fewer than 250,000 clones, 83% being singletons. The source material was peripheral blood. Every receptor here comes from a human donor in a cohort sampled during active COVID-19. CDR3s include the opening cysteine and the closing phenylalanine or tryptophan. Each record gives: V gene, D gene, clone size, J gene, CDR3 DNA, CDR3 protein. D genes are given only for firm matches. The size entry is marked missing in some rows and otherwise reads once, few, many or a size class.

v_gene: TRBV18; d_gene: .; abundance: .; j_gene: TRBJ2-2; CDR3nt: TGTGCCAGCTCACCATTCGACACTTCGAACACCGGGGAGCTGTTTTTT; CDR3aa: CASSPFDTSNTGELFF
v_gene: TRBV5-4; d_gene: TRBD2; abundance: .; j_gene: TRBJ2-5; CDR3nt: TGTGCCAGCAGCTTGGGAACTAGCGGGACCCAAGAGACCCAGTACTTC; CDR3aa: CASSLGTSGTQETQYF
v_gene: TRBV27; d_gene: .; abundance: .; j_gene: TRBJ2-7; CDR3nt: TGTGCCAGCAGTTCCCCAGACAGTAATTACGAGCAGTACTTC; CDR3aa: CASSSPDSNYEQYF
v_gene: TRBV6-5; d_gene: .; abundance: .; j_gene: TRBJ1-5; CDR3nt: TGTGCCAGCAGCCGACAGGATTATAGCAATCAGCCCCAGCATTTT; CDR3aa: CASSRQDYSNQPQHF
v_gene: TRBV11-2; d_gene: .; abundance: .; j_gene: TRBJ2-5; CDR3nt: TGTGCCAGCAGCCATAGGGGGGGCGCCTCCGAGACCCAGTACTTC; CDR3aa: CASSHRGGASETQYF
v_gene: TRBV7-9; d_gene: TRBD2; abundance: .; j_gene: TRBJ2-7; CDR3nt: TGTGCCAGCAGACCATACACCCCCGGGCCTAGCGGGAGATCCTACGAGCAGTACTTC; CDR3aa: CASRPYTPGPSGRSYEQYF
v_gene: TRBV4-1; d_gene: .; abundance: .; j_gene: TRBJ1-5; CDR3nt: TGCGCCAGCAGCCAGTGGGACAAGGATAGCAATCAGCCCCAGCATTTT; CDR3aa: CASSQWDKDSNQPQHF
v_gene: TRBV24-1; d_gene: .; abundance: .; j_gene: TRBJ2-7; CDR3nt: TGTGCCACCAGTGATCTACCCGACACCGGCCACTACGAGCAGTACTTC; CDR3aa: CATSDLPDTGHYEQYF
v_gene: TRBV11-2; d_gene: TRBD1; abundance: .; j_gene: TRBJ1-1; CDR3nt: TGTGCCAGCAGCCGCTGGACAGGGGGCGGCACTGAAGCTTTCTTT; CDR3aa: CASSRWTGGGTEAFF
v_gene: TRBV25-1; d_gene: .; abundance: .; j_gene: TRBJ1-1; CDR3nt: TGTGCCAGCAGTGAATTGGGCAGCTTGAACACTGAAGCTTTCTTT; CDR3aa: CASSELGSLNTEAFF
v_gene: TRBV11-2; d_gene: .; abundance: .; j_gene: TRBJ2-3; CDR3nt: TGTGCCAGCAGCTTGGGGGGTTGGGCGACCGACACAGATACGCAGTATTTT; CDR3aa: CASSLGGWATDTDTQYF
v_gene: TRBV19; d_gene: .; abundance: .; j_gene: TRBJ2-7; CDR3nt: TGTGCCAGTAGTATGATGAACAGCTACGAGCAGTACTTC; CDR3aa: CASSMMNSYEQYF
v_gene: TRBV5-8; d_gene: TRBD1; abundance: .; j_gene: TRBJ2-3; CDR3nt: TGTGCCAGCAGCTTGGACAGGGGGGCAGATACGCAGTATTTT; CDR3aa: CASSLDRGADTQYF
v_gene: TRBV27; d_gene: .; abundance: few; j_gene: TRBJ1-4; CDR3nt: TGTGCCAGCAGTTTATTAGCGGAAGGGCGGGTGTTTTTT; CDR3aa: CASSLLAEGRVFF
v_gene: TRBV5-1; d_gene: .; abundance: .; j_gene: TRBJ2-3; CDR3nt: TGCGCCAGCAGCTTGGCCGGTAGTCTGCCAGATACGCAGTATTTT; CDR3aa: CASSLAGSLPDTQYF
v_gene: TRBV2; d_gene: TRBD1; abundance: .; j_gene: TRBJ1-1; CDR3nt: TGTGCCAGCAGTGTACAGGGGAGCACTGAAGCTTTCTTT; CDR3aa: CASSVQGSTEAFF
v_gene: TRBV12-5; d_gene: .; abundance: once; j_gene: TRBJ2-5; CDR3nt: TGTGCTAGTGGTTTGGACCACGGGGACACAGGACAAGAGACCCAGTACTTC; CDR3aa: CASGLDHGDTGQETQYF
v_gene: TRBV5-1; d_gene: TRBD1; abundance: few; j_gene: TRBJ1-1; CDR3nt: TGCGCCAGCAGCTTCACAGGGGACCGTGAAGCTTTCTTT; CDR3aa: CASSFTGDREAFF
v_gene: TRBV5-5; d_gene: .; abundance: .; j_gene: TRBJ1-1; CDR3nt: TGTGCCAGCAGCTTATTGTCAGTGAACACTGAAGCTTTCTTT; CDR3aa: CASSLLSVNTEAFF
v_gene: TRBV2; d_gene: .; abundance: .; j_gene: TRBJ2-2; CDR3nt: TGTGCCAGCAGTGAAGCGGTAGGGCGGGTGAGCGGGGAGCTGTTTTTT; CDR3aa: CASSEAVGRVSGELFF
v_gene: TRBV15; d_gene: TRBD1; abundance: .; j_gene: TRBJ1-3; CDR3nt: TGTGCCACCAGCAGCAACGGACAGGGGGACACCATATATTTT; CDR3aa: CATSSNGQGDTIYF
v_gene: TRBV5-1; d_gene: TRBD1; abundance: once; j_gene: TRBJ2-7; CDR3nt: TGCGCCAGCAGCACCCGGACAGGGGGAACCTACGAGCAGTACTTC; CDR3aa: CASSTRTGGTYEQYF
v_gene: TRBV2; d_gene: TRBD1; abundance: .; j_gene: TRBJ2-7; CDR3nt: TGTGCCAGCAGTGAACAGAGACAGGGTAGCAACGAGCAGTACTTC; CDR3aa: CASSEQRQGSNEQYF
v_gene: TRBV10-3; d_gene: TRBD2; abundance: .; j_gene: TRBJ2-1; CDR3nt: TGTGCCACTATAGCGGGTGGCTCCTACAATGAGCAGTTCTTC; CDR3aa: CATIAGGSYNEQFF
v_gene: TRBV7-3; d_gene: .; abundance: .; j_gene: TRBJ2-5; CDR3nt: TGTGCCAGCAGCTTAAATGGGGGGGCCCTTTGGGAGACCCAGTACTTC; CDR3aa: CASSLNGGALWETQYF
v_gene: TRBV2; d_gene: .; abundance: once; j_gene: TRBJ2-7; CDR3nt: TGTGCCAGCCTCATCGGTCCGGGCTACGAGCAGTACTTC; CDR3aa: CASLIGPGYEQYF
v_gene: TRBV28; d_gene: TRBD2; abundance: .; j_gene: TRBJ2-5; CDR3nt: TGTGCCAGCAGTTTAGGCGGGCTAGCGGAGATAGAGACCCAGTACTTC; CDR3aa: CASSLGGLAEIETQYF
v_gene: TRBV18; d_gene: .; abundance: few; j_gene: TRBJ1-1; CDR3nt: TGTGCCAGCTCACCCGTAGAGAACACTGAAGCTTTCTTT; CDR3aa: CASSPVENTEAFF
v_gene: TRBV19; d_gene: .; abundance: once; j_gene: TRBJ2-7; CDR3nt: TGTGCCAGTAGTCCGGACTACTACGAGCAGTACTTC; CDR3aa: CASSPDYYEQYF
v_gene: TRBV28; d_gene: .; abundance: .; j_gene: TRBJ2-1; CDR3nt: TGTGCCAGCAGCCAAACCACCAACGGGTTCAATGAGCAGTTCTTC; CDR3aa: CASSQTTNGFNEQFF
v_gene: TRBV19; d_gene: TRBD1; abundance: few; j_gene: TRBJ1-5; CDR3nt: TGTGCCAGTAGTGGGGGGACAGGGGGCGCAAGTCAGCCCCAGCATTTT; CDR3aa: CASSGGTGGASQPQHF
v_gene: TRBV4-2; d_gene: .; abundance: .; j_gene: TRBJ1-4; CDR3nt: TGTGCCAGCAGCCAAGGACAGGAGCGGGAAAAACTGTTTTTT; CDR3aa: CASSQGQEREKLFF
v_gene: TRBV6-5; d_gene: .; abundance: many; j_gene: TRBJ1-2; CDR3nt: TGTGCCAGCAGTTACGGGACACCGGAACATAACTATGGCTACACCTTC; CDR3aa: CASSYGTPEHNYGYTF
v_gene: TRBV5-6; d_gene: .; abundance: .; j_gene: TRBJ1-1; CDR3nt: TGTGCCAGCAGCTCATGGACCGTCCCCGGAGGAGCTTTCTTT; CDR3aa: CASSSWTVPGGAFF
v_gene: TRBV15; d_gene: TRBD1; abundance: .; j_gene: TRBJ2-2; CDR3nt: TGTGCCACCAGCAGAGAGCGGACAGGGAACACCGGGGAGCTGTTTTTT; CDR3aa: CATSRERTGNTGELFF
v_gene: TRBV10-3; d_gene: .; abundance: .; j_gene: TRBJ1-1; CDR3nt: TGTGCCATCAGTCTAGGGGAGGGGGTTAACACTGAAGCTTTCTTT; CDR3aa: CAISLGEGVNTEAFF
v_gene: TRBV28; d_gene: .; abundance: once; j_gene: TRBJ1-1; CDR3nt: TGTGCCAGCAGTGTGACATACTTGAACACTGAAGCTTTCTTT; CDR3aa: CASSVTYLNTEAFF
v_gene: TRBV11-3; d_gene: .; abundance: .; j_gene: TRBJ2-1; CDR3nt: TGTGCCAGCAGCTTCAATAACTTTGATGAGCAGTTCTTC; CDR3aa: CASSFNNFDEQFF
v_gene: TRBV27; d_gene: .; abundance: .; j_gene: TRBJ2-3; CDR3nt: TGTGCCAGCAGTTTATCGCCGGGGTCAGGCGATACGCAGTATTTT; CDR3aa: CASSLSPGSGDTQYF
v_gene: TRBV10-3; d_gene: .; abundance: .; j_gene: TRBJ2-1; CDR3nt: TGTGCCATCAGTGAGTCCCCTAACGTCTACAATGAGCAGTTCTTC; CDR3aa: CAISESPNVYNEQFF
v_gene: TRBV6-7; d_gene: TRBD1; abundance: .; j_gene: TRBJ1-4; CDR3nt: TGTGCCAGGCACAGACAGGGGACTAATGAAAAACTGTTTTTT; CDR3aa: CARHRQGTNEKLFF
v_gene: TRBV27; d_gene: .; abundance: few; j_gene: TRBJ2-5; CDR3nt: TGTGCCAGTAGTCTAACGGGGGTTTTTAGGGCGCGGGAGACCCAGTACTTC; CDR3aa: CASSLTGVFRARETQYF
v_gene: TRBV27; d_gene: TRBD1; abundance: .; j_gene: TRBJ2-2; CDR3nt: TGTGCCAGCAGTTCTCCCGGGACAGGGGGTGTCGGGGAGCTGTTTTTT; CDR3aa: CASSSPGTGGVGELFF
v_gene: TRBV19; d_gene: .; abundance: few; j_gene: TRBJ1-5; CDR3nt: TGTGCCAGCCTATACAGCGGTGGGAATCAGCCCCAGCATTTT; CDR3aa: CASLYSGGNQPQHF
v_gene: TRBV6-6; d_gene: TRBD2; abundance: .; j_gene: TRBJ2-1; CDR3nt: TGTGCCAGCAGTTACGGAGCGGGAGCTGTAAATGAGCAGTTCTTC; CDR3aa: CASSYGAGAVNEQFF
v_gene: TRBV5-1; d_gene: TRBD2; abundance: .; j_gene: TRBJ2-1; CDR3nt: TGCGCCAGCAGCTTGGATGGTCGGGCACTTAGCGGGGGGTACAATGAGCAGTTCTTC; CDR3aa: CASSLDGRALSGGYNEQFF
v_gene: TRBV7-2; d_gene: .; abundance: .; j_gene: TRBJ2-3; CDR3nt: TGTGCCAGCAGCTTTAGCGTTAGCACAGATACGCAGTATTTT; CDR3aa: CASSFSVSTDTQYF
v_gene: TRBV4-1; d_gene: TRBD1; abundance: few; j_gene: TRBJ1-3; CDR3nt: TGCGCCAGCAGCAGACAGGGGGCCACTGGAAACACCATATATTTT; CDR3aa: CASSRQGATGNTIYF
v_gene: TRBV29-1; d_gene: .; abundance: .; j_gene: TRBJ2-1; CDR3nt: TGCAGCGTTGCTGGTGGGGGGACCTACAATGAGCAGTTCTTC; CDR3aa: CSVAGGGTYNEQFF
v_gene: TRBV28; d_gene: .; abundance: .; j_gene: TRBJ2-7; CDR3nt: TGTGCCAGCAGTTTATCAGGCCGTTACGAGCAGTACTTC; CDR3aa: CASSLSGRYEQYF
v_gene: TRBV18; d_gene: TRBD1; abundance: .; j_gene: TRBJ1-3; CDR3nt: TGTGCCAGCTCACCACTCGGGACAGGGGGCAACTCTGGAAACACCATATATTTT; CDR3aa: CASSPLGTGGNSGNTIYF
v_gene: TRBV7-9; d_gene: TRBD1; abundance: .; j_gene: TRBJ2-1; CDR3nt: TGTGCCAGCAGCTCCGGGACAGGGGGTAATCATGAGCAGTTCTTC; CDR3aa: CASSSGTGGNHEQFF
v_gene: TRBV28; d_gene: TRBD1; abundance: .; j_gene: TRBJ2-3; CDR3nt: TGTGCCAGCAGCAAGACAGGGGTGGGATTAGATACGCAGTATTTT; CDR3aa: CASSKTGVGLDTQYF